One and the same sample provided the 15 T cell receptor beta chains below, sequenced in a study of T cells in Graves' hyperthyroidism and ophthalmopathy. RNA transcripts were the template for amplifying TCR beta CDR3 regions. Carried out on the TCR CDR3, a first-round RT-PCR used the HTBI primer set. TCRdb redid the calling of the multiplex PCR reads with MiXCR, one entry per CDR3 protein. The data hold 450,000 to 700,000 distinct CDR3 sequences, with more than 45% observed a single time. Specimen: peripheral blood or thyroid tissue (not recorded which). The receptor source for this set is an adult woman with Graves' disease, either hyperthyroidism or ophthalmopathy (not recorded which).

The V call is TRBV2, the J call TRBJ1-2; D is ambiguous. This CDR3 contains 12 residues. CDR1 is SNHLY and CDR2 is FYNNEI in the germline V gene. Trimming cost V 7 bases and J 12 bases, with 18 bases left between them. As DNA, the CDR3 is TGTGCCAGCAAGGGCACGTGGTCTGGAAACACCTTC. It is translated as CASKGTWSGNTF.

This rearrangement joins TRBV6-1 to TRBJ2-5, with D possibly TRBD2 on 5 matching bases. This CDR3 has 14 amino acids. Trimming shortened V by 4 bases and J by 5 bases, and 14 bases separated the two germline ends. CDR1 and CDR2 from the germline V gene are MNHNS and SASEGT. The CDR3 sequence is CASSAPGVEETQYF. The CDR3 DNA reads as TGTGCCAGCAGTGCCCCCGGGGTTGAGGAGACCCAGTACTTC.

The chain couples TRBV7-2 to TRBJ2-5, with D possibly matching TRBD1 (7 bases). The V end lost 5 bases, the J end lost 5 bases, and 30 bases lay between the germline ends. There are 19 residues in the CDR3. Germline V gives CDR1 SGHTA, CDR2 FQGNSA. CDR3 in DNA: TGTGCCAGCAGCCCGCGGGCGGGGTCTGGAGCAGGGGGGACGGAGACCCAGTACTTC. The encoded protein is CASSPRAGSGAGGTETQYF.

This clonotype was counted only a few times. A much bigger clone sits one base away, suggesting this may be a read error. The J gene is TRBJ1-1, the V gene TRBV28, with D possibly being TRBD1 (6 bases). Deletions cut 6 bases from V and 6 bases from J, with 8 bases between. The CDR3 has 11 amino acids. Per germline, CDR1 MDHEN and CDR2 SYDVKM. The CDR3 DNA sequence: TGTGCCAGCAGAACAGGGCCTGAAGCTTTCTTT. Translation: CASRTGPEAFF.

Regarding this clonotype: This may be a read error, as it is one base from a much larger clone. This rearrangement joins TRBV5-1 to TRBJ2-7; 9 bases line up with TRBD1. The CDR3 length is 14 residues. Germline V gene lookup returns CDR1 SGHRS and CDR2 YFSETQ. J lost 2 bases, V lost 6 bases, and 6 bases had no gene match. CDR3 DNA sequence: TGCGCCAGCACATATTGGACAGGGGCCTACGAGCAGTACTTC. Protein: CASTYWTGAYEQYF. Drawing the rest from reference TRBV5-1 and TRBJ2-7, the complete variable domain is KAGVTQTPRYLIKTRGQQVTLSCSPISGHRSVSWYQQTPGQGLQFLFEYFSETQRNKGNFPGRFSGRQFSNSRSEMNVSTLELGDSALYLCASTYWTGAYEQYFGPGTRLTVT.

This clonotype has at least ten counts. The chain carries TRBV20-1 and TRBJ2-7; the match to TRBD1 covers 12 bases. V shed 6 bases and J 3 bases; nucleotides not matched to a gene: 3. CDR1 is DFQATT, CDR2 SNEGSKA, per germline (reference sequence). The CDR3 consists of 13 residues. CDR3 sequence reads: CSARDRGHYEQYF. The CDR3 nucleotides are TGCAGTGCGCGGGACAGGGGGCACTACGAGCAGTACTTC.

This clonotype was detected ten times or more. This chain joins TRBV7-8 and TRBJ2-5, with TRBD1 matching over 7 bases. The CDR3 runs 16 residues. Germline loops: CDR1 SGHVS, CDR2 FQNEAQ. V was clipped by 2 bases and J by 5 bases; unmatched bases: 11. The CDR3, as DNA: TGTGCCAGCAGCTTATTGAGGGGGCGCTTTTGGGAGACCCAGTACTTC. Its translation: CASSLLRGRFWETQYF.

The chain links TRBV5-1 to TRBJ1-1; 7 positions match TRBD1. Germline CDR1 reads SGHRS; CDR2 reads YFSETQ. Trimming cost V 6 bases and J 1 base; bases outside gene matches: 21. The CDR3 length is 19 residues. CDR3 in DNA: TGCGCCAGCACCCCTTGGGGCTACGAACAGGGGACGGCGAACACTGAAGCTTTCTTT. It encodes CASTPWGYEQGTANTEAFF.

This sequence joins TRBV7-6 and TRBJ2-5; 8 positions match TRBD2. The CDR3 runs to 14 residues. The V gene end was trimmed by 2 bases and the J gene end by 5 bases; junction bases not matched to a gene: 4. Germline V gene data show CDR1 as SGHVS and CDR2 as FNYEAQ. The CDR3 sequence is CASSLMASGETQYF. In nucleotides, the CDR3 is TGTGCCAGCAGCTTAATGGCTAGCGGGGAGACCCAGTACTTC.

The CDR3 protein is CSATRGLGLAGAQHF. CDR3 nucleotides: TGCAGTGCCACCCGCGGGTTGGGACTAGCTGGGGCCCAGCATTTT. The chain recombines TRBV20-1 with TRBJ1-5; D possibly corresponds to TRBD1 (5 bases). The CDR3 has 15 residues. From germline, CDR1 is DFQATT and CDR2 SNEGSKA (reference sequence). V was cut by 6 bases and J by 11 bases, with 26 bases left in between.

The table lists this clonotype with a few counts. V and J are TRBV6-2 or TRBV6-3 and TRBJ1-1; TRBD1 matches 7 bases. Germline V CDR1 and CDR2: MNHEY, SVGEGT. The trim removed 6 bases at V and 7 bases at J, leaving 5 bases unmatched. The CDR3 sequence is 12 residues long. Here the CDR3 DNA reads TGTGCCAGCAGACAGGGGTCGAGTGAAGCTTTCTTT. It translates to CASRQGSSEAFF.

The V call is TRBV25-1, the J call TRBJ2-7, with 7 bases identical to TRBD1. V trimming: 3 bases; J trimming: 3 bases; junction bases outside the gene matches: 14. Germline loops: CDR1 MGHDK, CDR2 SYGVNS. This CDR3 contains 17 residues. CDR3 coding DNA: TGTGCCAGCAGTGATGCGATAAACAGGGGCCCGTACTACGAGCAGTACTTC. This encodes CASSDAINRGPYYEQYF.

The chain is built from TRBV20-1 and TRBJ1-2, with D uncertain. V was pared by 0 bases and J by 12 bases, with 17 bases between. The CDR3 totals 13 residues. Germline CDR1 and CDR2: DFQATT and SNEGSKA (reference sequence). The CDR3: CSARDVRSSGHTF. In DNA, the CDR3 is TGCAGTGCTAGAGATGTCAGGAGCTCTGGACACACCTTC.

This clonotype was recorded many times. This chain links TRBV6-5 with TRBJ2-5; TRBD2 matches at 11 bases. The CDR3 contains 17 residues. Germline CDR1 MNHEY, CDR2 SVGAGI. The trim removed 7 bases at V and 5 bases at J, leaving 15 bases unmatched. The CDR3 loop is CASKNFGSGRAKETQYF. The DNA for the CDR3 is TGTGCCAGCAAAAACTTCGGTAGCGGGAGGGCCAAGGAGACCCAGTACTTC.

The chain is built from TRBV5-5 and TRBJ2-7, with D maybe TRBD1 (6 bases). Germline values: CDR1 SGHKS, CDR2 YYEKEE (reference sequence). Trimming removed 6 bases at V and 3 bases at J, with 13 bases between. This CDR3 contains 13 residues. The CDR3 DNA is TGTGCCAGCAACAACCAGGGGATCTACGAGCAGTACTTC. This encodes CASNNQGIYEQYF. The variable domain in full, with the rest retrieved from reference TRBV5-5 and TRBJ2-7, is DAGVTQSPTHLIKTRGQQVTLRCSPISGHKSVSWYQQVLGQGPQFIFQYYEKEERGRGNFPDRFSARQFPNYSSELNVNALLLGDSALYLCASNNQGIYEQYFGPGTRLTVT.